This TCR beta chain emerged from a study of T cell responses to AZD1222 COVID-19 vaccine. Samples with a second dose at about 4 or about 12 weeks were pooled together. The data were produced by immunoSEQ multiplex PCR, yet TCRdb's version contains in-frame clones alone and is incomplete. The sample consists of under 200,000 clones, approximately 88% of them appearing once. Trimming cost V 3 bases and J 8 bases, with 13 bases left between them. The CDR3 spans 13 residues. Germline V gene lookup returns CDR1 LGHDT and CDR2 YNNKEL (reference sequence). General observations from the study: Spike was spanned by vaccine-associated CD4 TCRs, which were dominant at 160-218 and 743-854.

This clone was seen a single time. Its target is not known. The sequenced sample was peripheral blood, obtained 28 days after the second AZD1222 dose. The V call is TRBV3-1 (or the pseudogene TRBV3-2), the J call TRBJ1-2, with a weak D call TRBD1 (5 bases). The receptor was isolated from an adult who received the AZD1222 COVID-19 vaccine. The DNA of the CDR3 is TGTGCCAGCAGCCAGACCCAGGGCTACGGCTACACCTTC. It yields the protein CASSQTQGYGYTF.